Below are 4 T cell receptor beta chains sequenced from a single sample in a study of T cells in Graves' hyperthyroidism and ophthalmopathy. Amplified TCR beta CDR3 regions came from RNA transcripts. An initial round of RT-PCR targeting the TCR CDR3 relied on the HTBI primer set. TCRdb reanalysed the multiplex PCR reads using MiXCR and keeps one entry per CDR3 protein. There are fewer than 500,000 distinct CDR3 sequences in the sample; roughly 14% occur only once, and about 12% lies in the top ten. The specimen was blood. These receptors were taken from a man in his late teens or twenties with Graves' ophthalmopathy.

Only a few counts were recorded for this clonotype. V usage is TRBV19 and J usage is TRBJ2-4; a weak D match, TRBD1 (5 bases). Deletions cut 5 bases from V and 0 bases from J, with 11 bases between. The germline V gene encodes CDR1 LNHDA and CDR2 SQIVND (reference sequence). The CDR3 is made up of 15 amino acids. The CDR3: CASSQRGLAKNIQYF. CDR3 DNA: TGTGCCAGTAGTCAAAGGGGATTAGCCAAAAACATTCAGTACTTC.

This clonotype was counted many times. The chain joins TRBV29-1 to TRBJ2-1; 7 nucleotides line up with TRBD2. Per germline, CDR1 SQVTM and CDR2 ANQGSEA. This CDR3 is built from 19 residues. V shed 3 bases, J shed 0 bases, and the junction held 17 bases outside the gene matches. DNA of the CDR3: TGCAGCGTTGAGGGGGGTTGGCTAGCGGCCTCCAGCTCCTACAATGAGCAGTTCTTC. It specifies CSVEGGWLAASSSYNEQFF.

This chain joins TRBV4-2 and TRBJ1-2, with D possibly TRBD1 on 5 matching bases. Germline CDR1 is LGHNA and CDR2 is YNFKEQ. The CDR3 is 16 residues long. Trimming cost V 0 bases and J 0 bases, with 11 bases left between them. This chain's CDR3 is CASSQDLQGANYGYTF. The CDR3, as DNA: TGTGCCAGCAGCCAAGATCTCCAGGGAGCTAACTATGGCTACACCTTC.

J is TRBJ1-1 and V is TRBV10-2; no clear D. The CDR3 has 14 amino acids. Trimming left V 1 base short and J 1 base short, with 7 bases between. Germline V gene sequence: CDR1 WSHSY, CDR2 SAAADI. The DNA for the CDR3 is TGCGCCAGCAGTGAGTTGGCAGCGAACACTGAAGCTTTCTTT. It translates to CASSELAANTEAFF.